The clone carrying this T cell receptor (beta chain) was seen more than once but under ten times. Its specificity is not known. This was a deep-level run. Assay used: immunoSEQ multiplex PCR; TCRdb lists only in-frame clones, some missing. The table has hundreds of thousands of clones, more than 95% seen once. This specimen belongs to a study of shared clonotypes between healthy human individuals. Study findings and constraints: Researchers sampled only blood; tissue repertoires likely differ.

The CDR3 has 12 amino acids. The V gene's germline CDR1 is MDHEN and CDR2 SYDVKM. The V gene lost 6 bases and the J gene lost 4 bases, with 10 bases spanning the gap. The sample consisted of naive CD4+ T cells sorted from blood. Specified subset: CD45RA+ positively selected. The rearrangement joins TRBV28 to TRBJ2-7; no definite D call. The receptor comes from a woman aged 25-40 years in good health. CDR3 DNA sequence: TGTGCCAGCAGGGTAGGCAGGTACGAGCAGTACTTC. This sequence encodes CASRVGRYEQYF.